Following are 19 T cell receptor beta chains from one sample sequenced in a study of blood T cell repertoires in COVID-19. The repertoire was sequenced with immunoSEQ multiplex PCR; TCRdb's copy has only in-frame clones and lacks some. The sample includes about 150,000 clones, approximately 87% seen only once; the top ten take over 35%. The sequenced sample was peripheral blood. The receptors originated from a human donor in a cohort sampled during active COVID-19.

As to this clone: A junction end diverges from the germline sequence, so it may reflect a read error. The V and J genes are TRBV2 and TRBJ1-5, with 8 bases matching TRBD1. The CDR3 is made up of 15 amino acids. Germline CDR1 is SNHLY and CDR2 is FYNNEI. This CDR3 reads CASSADRVGNRPQHF. CDR3 nucleotides: TGTGCCAGCAGCGCGGACAGGGTCGGTAATCGGCCCCAGCATTTT.

The chain joins TRBV12-5 to TRBJ2-7, with 7 bases aligning to TRBD2. Germline CDR1 LGHNT, CDR2 FRNRAP. This CDR3 is built from 16 residues. Germline trimming cut 5 bases from V and 7 bases from J; bases unmatched to any gene: 17. In DNA, the CDR3 is TGTGCTAGTGGTCCCCCTGGAAGCGGGGTAATCCGAGAGCAGTACTTC. This encodes CASGPPGSGVIREQYF.

The J gene is TRBJ2-5, the V gene TRBV19; D ambiguous. Trimming took off 5 bases at V and 5 bases at J, with 12 bases between the two ends. CDR3 length: 13 amino acids. Germline V gene sequence: CDR1 LNHDA, CDR2 SQIVND (reference sequence). The CDR3 here is CASSAVYRETQYF. The CDR3 DNA reads TGTGCCAGTAGTGCCGTATATCGGGAGACCCAGTACTTC.

The chain uses TRBV19 and TRBJ2-5; no clear D. The CDR3 covers 13 residues. Germline CDR1 and CDR2: LNHDA and SQIVND (reference sequence). Trimming stripped 5 bases from V and 1 base from J, with 8 bases between. As DNA, the CDR3 is TGTGCCAGTAGTGACACCCTCCAAGAGACCCAGTACTTC. Its protein product is CASSDTLQETQYF. The full variable domain, rest sourced from reference TRBV19 and TRBJ2-5, is DGGITQSPKYLFRKEGQNVTLSCEQNLNHDAMYWYRQDPGQGLRLIYYSQIVNDFQKGDIAEGYSVSREKKESFPLTVTSAQKNPTAFYLCASSDTLQETQYFGPGTRLLVL.

The V gene is TRBV7-9, the J gene TRBJ2-3; TRBD1 matches 7 bases. This CDR3 has 16 residues. With 5 bases clipped from V and 1 base from J, the junction kept 9 bases outside the gene matches. CDR1 is SEHNR, CDR2 FQNEAQ, per germline (reference sequence). The CDR3 loop reads CASSPRVDRGTDTQYF. For the CDR3, the DNA is TGTGCCAGCAGCCCGCGGGTAGACAGGGGCACAGATACGCAGTATTTT.

J is TRBJ2-1 and V is TRBV15; 8 bases are a match to TRBD2. V gave up 3 bases and J gave up 2 bases; unmatched junction bases: 6. The CDR3 runs 16 residues. CDR1 and CDR2 (germline): LNHNV, YYDKDF (reference sequence). CDR3 DNA sequence: TGTGCCACCAGCAGTACGGGGGGGCAAGCCTACAATGAGCAGTTCTTC. This gives the protein CATSSTGGQAYNEQFF.

V is TRBV6-5 and J is TRBJ2-7; 7 nucleotides agree with TRBD2. There are 12 residues in the CDR3. With 6 bases clipped from V and 7 bases from J, the junction kept 6 bases outside the gene matches. CDR1 and CDR2 (germline): MNHEY, SVGAGI. The CDR3 DNA sequence: TGTGCCAGCAGCCCGTTGGGGGGGGAGCAGTACTTC. Translated: CASSPLGGEQYF.

V and J are TRBV4-3 and TRBJ1-1; D is perhaps TRBD1 (5 bases). Trimming removed 1 base from V and 6 bases from J, with 12 bases in between. The germline V gene encodes CDR1 LGHNA and CDR2 YSLEER. The CDR3 consists of 14 residues. The CDR3 DNA follows: TGCGCCAGCAGCCAAGCGACAGATGCGGCTGAAGCTTTCTTT. Its protein is CASSQATDAAEAFF.

The V call is TRBV9, the J call TRBJ1-4, with 12 nucleotides matching TRBD1. Germline CDR1 and CDR2: SGDLS and YYNGEE. V gave up 0 bases and J gave up 7 bases; unmatched junction bases: 1. This CDR3 comprises 15 residues. For the CDR3, the DNA is TGTGCCAGCAGCGTAGGGGGACAGGGGGCTGAAAAACTGTTTTTT. This encodes CASSVGGQGAEKLFF.

J is TRBJ1-6 and V is TRBV6-5; a weak D match, TRBD1 (5 bases). The ends were cut back, 9 bases at V and 4 bases at J, with 13 bases in the middle. The CDR3 is made up of 14 amino acids. The germline gives CDR1 MNHEY, CDR2 SVGAGI. In nucleotides, the CDR3 is TGTGCCAGTCGCCCCCGACAGTATAATTCACCCCTCCACTTT. Translation gives CASRPRQYNSPLHF.

J is TRBJ2-5 and V is TRBV3-1 (or the pseudogene TRBV3-2); perhaps TRBD1 as D (6 bases). CDR3 length equals 15 residues. The germline gives CDR1 LGHDT, CDR2 YNNKEL (reference sequence). V gave up 0 bases and J gave up 6 bases, with 14 bases separating them. The CDR3 spells CASSQDVTGSKTQYF. The CDR3 DNA follows: TGTGCCAGCAGCCAAGATGTCACAGGGTCAAAGACCCAGTACTTC.

The chain combines TRBV7-9 with TRBJ2-3, with unresolved D. The CDR3 has 14 amino acids. Germline CDR1 reads SEHNR; CDR2 reads FQNEAQ (reference sequence). V was shortened by 5 bases and J by 2 bases, with 11 bases between the two germline ends. The CDR3 sequence: CASSPGGNTDTQYF. The CDR3, as DNA: TGTGCCAGCAGCCCTGGCGGAAACACAGATACGCAGTATTTT.

This clone was counted only a few times. The rearrangement links TRBV11-2 to TRBJ2-5, with 9 bases that match TRBD2. The CDR3 is 15 residues long. J gave up 5 bases and V 2 bases, and 6 bases lay outside the gene matches. Germline CDR1 SGHAT, CDR2 FQNNGV. CDR3 bases: TGTGCCAGCAGCTTATTAGCGGGAGCTTTTGAGACCCAGTACTTC. This gives the protein CASSLLAGAFETQYF.

The chain has TRBV7-2 and TRBJ2-1, with 8 bases identical to TRBD2. J lost 6 bases, V lost 0 bases, and 10 bases had no gene match. The CDR3 length is 17 residues. Germline CDR1 is SGHTA and CDR2 is FQGNSA. The CDR3 loop is CASSLALLAARRNEQFF. CDR3 in DNA: TGTGCCAGCAGCTTAGCCCTACTAGCGGCGAGGCGCAATGAGCAGTTCTTC.

This clone appeared once. The J gene is TRBJ1-6, the V gene TRBV7-9; D possibly corresponds to TRBD1 (5 bases). This CDR3 region has 13 residues. V lost 5 bases, J lost 9 bases, and 11 bases lay in between. The germline V gene encodes CDR1 SEHNR and CDR2 FQNEAQ (reference sequence). CDR3 sequence: CASSPLGGSPLHF. DNA for the CDR3: TGTGCCAGCAGCCCCCTCGGGGGTTCACCCCTCCACTTT.

The sample holds one count of this clone. The rearrangement joins TRBV4-1 to TRBJ1-1, with 10 bases aligning to TRBD1. This CDR3 has 15 residues. The V gene end was trimmed by 4 bases and the J gene end by 2 bases; junction bases not matched to a gene: 4. Germline values: CDR1 MGHRA, CDR2 YSYEKL. CDR3 DNA: TGCGCCAGCAGCCCAGGACAGGGGGTCAACACTGAAGCTTTCTTT. Translation: CASSPGQGVNTEAFF.

The J gene is TRBJ1-5, the V gene TRBV18; D is uncertain. The CDR3 contains 12 residues. Germline V lookup: CDR1 KGHSH, CDR2 LQKENI. Between the trimmed V and J ends, which lost 6 bases and 7 bases, there was a span of 10 bases. The CDR3 coding sequence is TGTGCCAGCTCTCGGGTAGACCAGCCCCAGCATTTT. Its translation: CASSRVDQPQHF.

The chain joins TRBV2 to TRBJ2-1; the D gene is possibly TRBD2 (5 bases). This CDR3 has 13 residues. Per germline, CDR1 SNHLY and CDR2 FYNNEI. The ends were cut back, 10 bases at V and 0 bases at J, with 10 bases in the middle. CDR3 sequence (DNA): TGTGCCACGGGATTAAACTCCTACAATGAGCAGTTCTTC. Translated: CATGLNSYNEQFF.

The chain employs TRBV4-3 and TRBJ2-2; D possibly corresponds to TRBD2 (5 bases). Germline CDR1 LGHNA, CDR2 YSLEER. This CDR3 is built from 17 residues. The ends were cut back, 0 bases at V and 7 bases at J, with 18 bases in the middle. The CDR3 is CASSQDGGSKLGGELFF. CDR3 coding DNA: TGCGCCAGCAGCCAAGATGGAGGTAGCAAACTCGGCGGGGAGCTGTTTTTT.